Following are 2 T cell receptor beta chains from one sample sequenced in a study of blood T cell repertoires in COVID-19. Generated by immunoSEQ multiplex PCR, the TCRdb table keeps only in-frame clones and is missing some. The sample has 200,000 to 250,000 clones, 85% to 90% seen once. The sequencing input was PBMCs or T cells enriched from blood (not recorded which). These receptors all stem from a man aged 25 to 45 who had recovered from COVID-19.

The chain couples TRBV13 to TRBJ2-3; D possibly corresponds to TRBD1 (6 bases). CDR3 size: 14 residues. Germline V CDR1 and CDR2: PRHDT, FYEKMQ (reference sequence). V dropped 3 bases and J dropped 4 bases, with 11 bases sitting between them. The CDR3 DNA reads as TGTGCCAGCAGCTTCGGAAGGGGGTCAGATACGCAGTATTTT. Its protein is CASSFGRGSDTQYF.

The CDR3 reads CASSQNGYTEAFF. CDR3 nucleotides: TGTGCCAGCAGTCAAAACGGGTACACTGAAGCTTTCTTT. The chain links TRBV9 to TRBJ1-1; D unclear. The CDR3 is made up of 13 amino acids. Trimming took 5 bases from V and 3 from J, leaving 11 bases between them. CDR1 and CDR2 from the germline V gene are SGDLS and YYNGEE.